This TCR beta chain was sequenced for a study of blood T cell repertoires in COVID-19. This CDR3 contains 15 residues. J lost 4 bases, V lost 3 bases, and 7 bases had no gene match. Germline V CDR1 and CDR2: MGHDK, SYGVNS. Only one count was recorded for this clone. The data were produced by immunoSEQ multiplex PCR, yet TCRdb's version contains in-frame clones alone and is incomplete. Among 28,000 or so clones, about 90% were seen once, and the ten largest hold over 9%. The rearrangement links TRBV25-1 to TRBJ2-5, with 8 bases fitting TRBD2. Source material: peripheral blood. The TCR was taken from a man in his sixties or seventies with acute or convalescent COVID-19. The chain's CDR3 is CASSDPGREGETQYF. The DNA for the CDR3 is TGTGCCAGCAGTGACCCCGGGAGGGAGGGAGAGACCCAGTACTTC.